This T cell receptor beta chain was recorded in a study of OX40 agonist ivuxolimab in advanced cancers. Regarding the research as a whole: The costimulatory receptor OX40 (CD134) was targeted by ivuxolimab, a fully human IgG2 agonistic monoclonal antibody. Intravenous ivuxolimab was administered to patients every 2 weeks at six dose levels: 0.01, 0.1, 0.3, 1.5, 3 and 10 mg/kg. Of the 50 to 55 dose-escalation patients, hepatocellular carcinoma was present in approximately 20, melanoma in around 15, renal cell carcinoma in 9 and head and neck cancer in 9. The dose-escalation cohort was around 84% male with a mean age of about 65 years, ranging from about 23 to 85. Prior anti-PD-1, anti-PD-L1 or anti-CTLA-4 therapy was permitted, and checkpoint inhibitors had been received by 30% to 40% of dose-escalation patients. Partial responses were achieved by three dose-escalation patients, of whom one had hepatocellular carcinoma and two had cutaneous melanoma. Peripheral TCRbeta sequencing was intended to test whether TCR sequence diversity was altered and clonal T-cell expansion was caused by ivuxolimab. The paper describes the monotherapy dose-escalation part (N of about 54 patients) of the phase I trial of ivuxolimab. Findings and caveats that apply to the study as a whole: Low levels of normalized T-cell clonal expansion were also seen in some patients who did not respond. Clonal expansion of both CD4+ and CD8+ blood T cells was observed from baseline to week 6 at doses 0.1 to 3.0 mg/kg. After ivuxolimab, more expanded clones were found on average in CD8+ T cells than in CD4+ T cells. Which antigens the clonally expanded peripheral T cells were specific for was not determined. In the 0.1-3.0 mg/kg groups, partial responders were among the patients with the lowest normalized peripheral clonal expansion, particularly in CD8+ T cells.

Inclusive of the bounding cysteine and phenylalanine, the CDR3 is 14 residues long. Kept here is only the CDR3 DNA, which spans 42 bases and is read in frame from base 1. Sequences SGHDT (CDR1) and YYEEEE (CDR2) are obtained from the germline V gene. The V end loses 0 bases and the J end loses 0 bases, and a stretch of 7 bases separates them. The trial excluded patients who had a history of autoimmune disease or were on systemic immunosuppression. Peripheral blood for TCR sequencing was collected from all dose cohorts at baseline, on cycle 4 day 1, and on cycle 7 day 1. Samples were obtained from an open-label, multicenter, first-in-human phase I dose-escalation trial of ivuxolimab. The trial enrolled adults with locally advanced or metastatic head and neck squamous cell, hepatocellular, melanoma or renal cell carcinoma. Before TCR sequencing, CD4+ T cells and CD8+ T cells were sorted from peripheral blood as separate populations.

Genomic DNA was extracted from sorted cells for sequencing of the TCRbeta CDR3 region. The immunoSEQ Assay was used for sequencing of TCRbeta CDR3 regions. TCRdb carries this immuneACCESS record with in-frame sequences only. Its versions omit some clonotypes, under half of them owing to an unresolved V gene in the studies checked, with the rest unexplained. A total of around 64,000 clones appear in this sample, around 87% of them only once. The ten largest make up approximately 0.41% of the sample. About this clone: Its antigen target is currently unknown. Qualities for individual bases were not recorded, and no much larger clone is one base off.

The sequence came from an adult with an advanced solid tumor such as melanoma, head and neck, liver or kidney cancer. Sample: CD4+ or CD8+ T cells sorted from blood, taken in a trial of the OX40 agonist ivuxolimab. This chain is built from TRBV5-6 and TRBJ2-7, with no D gene named confidently. The nucleotide sequence is given as TGTGCCAGCAGCTTGGAACCAGTCTCCTACGAGCAGTACTTC. It encodes CASSLEPVSYEQYF.